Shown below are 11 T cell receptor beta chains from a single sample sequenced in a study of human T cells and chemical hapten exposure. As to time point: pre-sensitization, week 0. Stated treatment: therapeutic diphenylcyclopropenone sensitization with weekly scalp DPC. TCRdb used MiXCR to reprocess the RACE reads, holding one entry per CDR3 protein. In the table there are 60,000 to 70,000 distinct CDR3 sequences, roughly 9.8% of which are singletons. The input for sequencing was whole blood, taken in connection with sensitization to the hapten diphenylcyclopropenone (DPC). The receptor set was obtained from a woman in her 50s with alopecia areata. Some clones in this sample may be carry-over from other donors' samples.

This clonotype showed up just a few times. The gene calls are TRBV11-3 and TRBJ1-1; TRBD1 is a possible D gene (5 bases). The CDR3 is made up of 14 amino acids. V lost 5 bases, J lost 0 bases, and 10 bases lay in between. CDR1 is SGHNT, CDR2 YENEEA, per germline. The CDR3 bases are TGTGCCAGCAGCGAGGGCAGGGTGAACACTGAAGCTTTCTTT. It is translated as CASSEGRVNTEAFF.

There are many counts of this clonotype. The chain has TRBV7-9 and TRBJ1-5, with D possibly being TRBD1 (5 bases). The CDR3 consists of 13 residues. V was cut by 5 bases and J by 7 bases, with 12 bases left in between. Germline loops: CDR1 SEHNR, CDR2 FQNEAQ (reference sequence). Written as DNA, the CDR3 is TGTGCCAGCAGCGCGGCGGGGCCCCAGCCCCAGCATTTT. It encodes CASSAAGPQPQHF.

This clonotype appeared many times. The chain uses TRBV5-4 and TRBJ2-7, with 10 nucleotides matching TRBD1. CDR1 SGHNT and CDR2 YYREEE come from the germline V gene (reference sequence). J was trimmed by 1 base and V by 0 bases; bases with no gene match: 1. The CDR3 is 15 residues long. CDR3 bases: TGTGCCAGCAGCTTGGGGACAGGGGGATCCTACGAGCAGTACTTC. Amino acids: CASSLGTGGSYEQYF.

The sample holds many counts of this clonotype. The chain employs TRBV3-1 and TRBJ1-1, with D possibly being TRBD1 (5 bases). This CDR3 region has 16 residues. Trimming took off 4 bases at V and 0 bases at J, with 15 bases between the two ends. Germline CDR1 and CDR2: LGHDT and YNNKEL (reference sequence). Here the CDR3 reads CASSPRFMGVNTEAFF. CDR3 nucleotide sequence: TGTGCCAGCAGCCCGAGATTTATGGGGGTGAACACTGAAGCTTTCTTT.

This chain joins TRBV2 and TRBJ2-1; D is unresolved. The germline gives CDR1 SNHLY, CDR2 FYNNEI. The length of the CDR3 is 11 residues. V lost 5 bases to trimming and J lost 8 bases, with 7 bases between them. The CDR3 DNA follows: TGTGCCAGCAGTCGTTATGATGAGCAGTTCTTC. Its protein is CASSRYDEQFF. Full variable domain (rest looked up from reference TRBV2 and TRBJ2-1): EPEVTQTPSHQVTQMGQEVILRCVPISNHLYFYWYRQILGQKVEFLVSFYNNEISEKSEIFDDQFSVERPDGSNFTLKIRSTKLEDSAMYFCASSRYDEQFFGPGTRLTVL.

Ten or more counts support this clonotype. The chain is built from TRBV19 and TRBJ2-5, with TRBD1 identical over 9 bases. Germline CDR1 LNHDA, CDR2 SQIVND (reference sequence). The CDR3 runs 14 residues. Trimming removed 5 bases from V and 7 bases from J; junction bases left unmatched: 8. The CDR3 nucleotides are TGTGCCAGTAGTTCACGGGACAGGGAGGGGACCCAGTACTTC. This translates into CASSSRDREGTQYF.

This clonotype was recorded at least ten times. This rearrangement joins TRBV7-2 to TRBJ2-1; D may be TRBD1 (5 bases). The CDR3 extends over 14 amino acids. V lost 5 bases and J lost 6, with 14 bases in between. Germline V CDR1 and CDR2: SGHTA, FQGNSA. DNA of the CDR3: TGTGCCAGCAGCCCCCACCGACAGTCCAATGAGCAGTTCTTC. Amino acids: CASSPHRQSNEQFF.

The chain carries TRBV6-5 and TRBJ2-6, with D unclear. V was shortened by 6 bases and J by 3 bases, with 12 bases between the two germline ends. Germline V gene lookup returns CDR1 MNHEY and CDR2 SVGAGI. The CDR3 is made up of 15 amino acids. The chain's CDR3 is CASRHTVSGANVLTF. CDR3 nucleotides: TGTGCCAGCAGACATACAGTGAGTGGGGCCAACGTCCTGACTTTC.

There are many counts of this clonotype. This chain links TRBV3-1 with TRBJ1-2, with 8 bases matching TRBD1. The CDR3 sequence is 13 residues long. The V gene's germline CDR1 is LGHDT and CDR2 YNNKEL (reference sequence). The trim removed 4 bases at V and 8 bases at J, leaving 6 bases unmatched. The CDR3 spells CASSPTPGGGYTF. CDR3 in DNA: TGTGCCAGCAGCCCCACGCCAGGGGGCGGCTACACCTTC.

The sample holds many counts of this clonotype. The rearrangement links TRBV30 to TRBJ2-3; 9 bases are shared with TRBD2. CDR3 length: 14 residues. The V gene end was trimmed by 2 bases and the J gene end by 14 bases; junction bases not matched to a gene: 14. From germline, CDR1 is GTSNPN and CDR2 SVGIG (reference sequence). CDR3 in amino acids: CAWSRGGSGSSTYF. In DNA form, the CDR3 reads TGTGCCTGGAGTCGGGGAGGTAGCGGGAGTTCGACGTATTTT.

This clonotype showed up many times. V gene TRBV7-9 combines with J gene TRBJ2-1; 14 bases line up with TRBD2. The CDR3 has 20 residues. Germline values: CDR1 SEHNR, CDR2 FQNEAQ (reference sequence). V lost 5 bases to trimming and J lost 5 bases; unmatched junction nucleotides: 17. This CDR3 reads CASSPGGLPGLAGENNEQFF. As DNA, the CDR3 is TGTGCCAGCAGCCCCGGGGGGCTTCCGGGACTAGCGGGAGAGAACAATGAGCAGTTCTTC.